What follows is one TCR beta chain and its context. V dropped 0 bases and J dropped 6; count of bases not matched to a gene: 7. The CDR3 runs to 15 residues. CDR1 is MNHNS and CDR2 is SASEGT in the germline V gene. This sample is drawn from a study of blood T cell repertoires in COVID-19. The overall study: Researchers got acute and convalescent COVID-19 samples from the United States, Italy and Spain. Nucleic acid was either cDNA or gDNA, and it came from T cells, B-cell-depleted T cells, or PBMCs.

Original data processing: Reference gene primers were amplified, and this amplification served to estimate nucleated cell counts. Sequenced by immunoSEQ multiplex PCR; TCRdb stores in-frame clones only, minus some. From that table come the V and J calls and clone size; the DNA was used to work out D and trimming. The table includes over 300,000 clones, roughly 85% detected once. The V and J genes are TRBV6-1 and TRBJ1-2; the match to TRBD1 covers 7 bases. The receptor comes from a human donor in a cohort sampled during active COVID-19. The sample consisted of peripheral blood. As DNA, the CDR3 is TGTGCCAGCAGTGAAGCGGCAGGGGGGAGCAATGGCTACACCTTC. Translation gives CASSEAAGGSNGYTF.